This TCR beta chain comes out of a study of T cells after yellow fever vaccination. The study made its TCR cDNA through 5'RACE template switching. That step introduced a universal primer site along with UMIs. Each CDR3 protein is one row after TCRdb ran MiXCR on the 5' RACE reads. Of hundreds of thousands of distinct CDR3 sequences detected, 9% to 15% appear once; the ten largest clones hold 15%. This clonotype has more than one count but fewer than ten. This CDR3 spans 17 amino acids. Sequences were derived from PBMCs, sampled on the day of the yellow fever booster vaccination. The TCR was taken from a young man who received the YFV17D yellow fever vaccine. The chain couples TRBV21-1 to TRBJ2-7; the D segment call TRBD2 is taken from the table without a DNA check. TRBV21-1 is described as a pseudogene. Written as DNA, the CDR3 is TGTGCCAGATGTAGCGTCGGGTCTGCTACTCCACCCTACGAGCAGTACTTC. Translated: CARCSVGSATPPYEQYF.